This TCR beta chain stems from a study of T cell responses to AZD1222 COVID-19 vaccine. Study-level findings and limits: White British donors predominated, females outnumbered males, and clonal diversity was possibly underestimated.

Trimming pared 4 bases from V and 0 bases from J, leaving 17 bases between. Germline loops: CDR1 GTSNPN, CDR2 SVGIG (reference sequence). The CDR3 totals 16 residues. As concerns this clone: Its antigen is undetermined.

The method was immunoSEQ multiplex PCR; TCRdb's version includes in-frame clones alone and lacks a portion of them. The sample shows 90,000 to 100,000 clones, 88% of them seen only once. The TCR originated in an adult who received the AZD1222 COVID-19 vaccine. The V call is TRBV30, the J call TRBJ2-3, with a possible D match to TRBD2 (6 bases). The source material was peripheral blood, sampled 28 days after the second AZD1222 dose. As DNA, the CDR3 is TGTGCCTGGACCCTGGGTAGCGGAACTAGCACAGATACGCAGTATTTT. It codes for CAWTLGSGTSTDTQYF.